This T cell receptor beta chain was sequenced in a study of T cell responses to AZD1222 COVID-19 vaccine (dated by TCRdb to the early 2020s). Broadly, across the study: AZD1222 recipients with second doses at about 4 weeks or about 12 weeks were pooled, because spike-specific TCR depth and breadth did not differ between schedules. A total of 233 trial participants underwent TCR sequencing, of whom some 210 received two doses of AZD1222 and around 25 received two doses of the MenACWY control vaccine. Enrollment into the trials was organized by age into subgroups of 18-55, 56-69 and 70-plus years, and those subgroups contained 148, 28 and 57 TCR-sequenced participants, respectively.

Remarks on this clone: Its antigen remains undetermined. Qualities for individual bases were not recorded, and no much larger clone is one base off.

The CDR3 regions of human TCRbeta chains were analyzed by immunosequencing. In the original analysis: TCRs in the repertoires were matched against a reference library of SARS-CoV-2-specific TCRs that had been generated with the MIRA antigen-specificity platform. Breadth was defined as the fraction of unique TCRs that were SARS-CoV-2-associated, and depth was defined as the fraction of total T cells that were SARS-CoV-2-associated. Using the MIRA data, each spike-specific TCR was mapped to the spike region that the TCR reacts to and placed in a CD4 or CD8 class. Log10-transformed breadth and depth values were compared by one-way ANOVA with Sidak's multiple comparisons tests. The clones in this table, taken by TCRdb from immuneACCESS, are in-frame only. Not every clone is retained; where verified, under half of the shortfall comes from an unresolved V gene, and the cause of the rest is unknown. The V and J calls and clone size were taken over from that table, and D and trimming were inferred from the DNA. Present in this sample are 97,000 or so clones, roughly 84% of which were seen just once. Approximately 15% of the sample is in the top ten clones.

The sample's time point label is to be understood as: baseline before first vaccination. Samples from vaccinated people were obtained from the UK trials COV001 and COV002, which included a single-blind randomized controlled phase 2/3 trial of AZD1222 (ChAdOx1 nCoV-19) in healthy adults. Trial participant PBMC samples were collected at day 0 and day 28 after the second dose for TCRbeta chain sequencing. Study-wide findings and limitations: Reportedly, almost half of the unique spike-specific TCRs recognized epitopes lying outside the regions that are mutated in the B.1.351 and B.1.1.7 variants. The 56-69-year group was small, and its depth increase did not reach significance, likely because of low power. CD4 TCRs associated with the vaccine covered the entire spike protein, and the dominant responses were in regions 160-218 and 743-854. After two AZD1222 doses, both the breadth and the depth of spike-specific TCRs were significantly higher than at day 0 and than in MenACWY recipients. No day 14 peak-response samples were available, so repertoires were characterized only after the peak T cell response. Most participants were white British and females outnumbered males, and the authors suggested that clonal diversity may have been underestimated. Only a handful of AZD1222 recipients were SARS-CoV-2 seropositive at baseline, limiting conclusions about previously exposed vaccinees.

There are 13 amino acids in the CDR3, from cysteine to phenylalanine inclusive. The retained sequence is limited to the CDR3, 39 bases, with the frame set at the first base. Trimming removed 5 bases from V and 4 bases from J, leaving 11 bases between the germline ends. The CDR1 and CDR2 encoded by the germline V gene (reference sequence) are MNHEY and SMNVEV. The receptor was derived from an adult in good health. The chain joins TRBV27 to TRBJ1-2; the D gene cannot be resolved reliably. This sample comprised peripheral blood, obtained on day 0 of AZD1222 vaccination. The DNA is TGTGCCAGCAGTCCAAGGGTTGGCTATGGCTACACCTTC. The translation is CASSPRVGYGYTF.